The present TCR beta chain was sequenced within a study of shared clonotypes between healthy human individuals. Germline V gives CDR1 PRHDT, CDR2 FYEKMQ (reference sequence). Trimming cost V 0 bases and J 2 bases, with 14 bases left between them. The CDR3 contains 17 residues. There were no recent acute infections or vaccinations among the donors, who were healthy HIV-negative adults. Sequencing used immunoSEQ multiplex PCR; TCRdb keeps in-frame clones, though not all of them. This table holds about 1.1 million clones, 70% to 80% found once. The source of this sequence is a man aged 18 to 29 in good health. Some clones in this sample may be carry-over from other donors' samples. Sequencing input: memory CD4+ T cells from PBMCs. Noted subset: CD45RA-negative fraction. The chain has TRBV13 and TRBJ1-3, with a possible D match to TRBD1 (5 bases). CDR3 amino acids: CASSLGVGLGPGNTIYF. The CDR3, as DNA: TGTGCCAGCAGCTTAGGGGTGGGGCTGGGACCTGGAAACACCATATATTTT.